The 13 T cell receptor beta chains given below trace back to one sample, sequenced in a study of cytomegalovirus exposure and HLA in healthy donors. PCR involved 60 Vbeta and 13 Jbeta primers. Assay used: immunoSEQ multiplex PCR; TCRdb lists only in-frame clones, some missing. The sample includes roughly 200,000 clones, 77% of them seen just once. The sequencing input was PBMCs. These receptors came from a woman aged 55 to 70 in good health and CMV-seropositive.

This chain links TRBV13 with TRBJ2-7; 15 bases fit TRBD2. Germline loops: CDR1 PRHDT, CDR2 FYEKMQ (reference sequence). The CDR3 covers 17 residues. J gave up 2 bases and V 0 bases, and 2 bases lay outside the gene matches. The CDR3: CASSLGGTSGGTYEQYF. The DNA of the CDR3 is TGTGCCAGCAGCTTAGGCGGGACTAGCGGGGGGACCTACGAGCAGTACTTC. The whole variable domain, filled in from reference TRBV13 and TRBJ2-7, reads AAGVIQSPRHLIKEKRETATLKCYPIPRHDTVYWYQQGPGQDPQFLISFYEKMQSDKGSIPDRFSAQQFSDYHSELNMSSLELGDSALYFCASSLGGTSGGTYEQYFGPGTRLTVT.

This clone was counted between two and nine times. The rearrangement joins TRBV19 to TRBJ2-2, with unresolved D. Per the germline V gene, CDR1 is LNHDA and CDR2 is SQIVND (reference sequence). There are 13 residues in the CDR3. V was clipped by 0 bases and J by 12 bases, with 11 bases between them. The CDR3, as DNA: TGTGCCAGTAGTATAGATATGTCCCCTAAGCTGTTTTTT. It is translated as CASSIDMSPKLFF.

This clone was picked up a small number of times. The genes are TRBV9 and TRBJ2-4; TRBD2 agrees at 7 bases. The CDR3 sequence is 14 residues long. J gave up 5 bases and V 0 bases, and 2 bases lay outside the gene matches. CDR1 and CDR2 (germline): SGDLS, YYNGEE. As DNA, the CDR3 is TGTGCCAGCAGCGTAGGGGGACTACAAAACATTCAGTACTTC. Encoded protein: CASSVGGLQNIQYF.

As for this clone: The same CDR3 can be traced to other DNA sequences in this sample. The chain uses TRBV6-5 and TRBJ2-7, with TRBD2 identical over 10 bases. The CDR3 sequence is 13 residues long. Germline values: CDR1 MNHEY, CDR2 SVGAGI. The junction had 1 base not matched to a gene; V was cut back by 5 bases and J by 3 bases. CDR3 amino acids: CASSRTSGYEQYF. In DNA form, the CDR3 reads TGTGCCAGCAGTAGGACTAGCGGCTACGAGCAGTACTTC.

The chain combines TRBV7-7 with TRBJ2-1, with no clear D. With 5 bases removed from V and 0 bases from J, the gap between germline ends came to 11 bases. The CDR3 is 15 residues long. Looked up from germline, CDR1 is SSHAT and CDR2 is FNYEAQ (reference sequence). The DNA of the CDR3 is TGTGCCAGCAGCCTCAGTCTCTCCTCCTACAATGAGCAGTTCTTC. This translates into CASSLSLSSYNEQFF.

This clone was detected a few times. The chain uses TRBV2 and TRBJ2-4, with D perhaps TRBD1 (6 bases). The CDR3 is 13 residues long. CDR1 and CDR2 (germline): SNHLY, FYNNEI. V was shortened by 6 bases and J by 10 bases, with 16 bases between the two germline ends. CDR3 sequence reads: CASRKGDIHIQYF. The DNA of the CDR3 is TGTGCCAGCAGGAAAGGGGACATTCATATTCAGTACTTC.

V usage is TRBV7-9 and J usage is TRBJ1-1; 9 nucleotides match TRBD1. V was clipped by 5 bases and J by 9 bases; unmatched bases: 7. The CDR3 has 13 residues. Germline V lookup: CDR1 SEHNR, CDR2 FQNEAQ (reference sequence). The chain's CDR3 is CASSERGQGKAFF. CDR3 nucleotide sequence: TGTGCCAGCAGCGAAAGAGGACAGGGGAAAGCTTTCTTT. Looking up the rest from reference TRBV7-9 and TRBJ1-1 gives the full variable domain: DTGVSQNPRHKITKRGQNVTFRCDPISEHNRLYWYRQTLGQGPEFLTYFQNEAQLEKSRLLSDRFSAERPKGSFSTLEIQRTEQGDSAMYLCASSERGQGKAFFGQGTRLTVV.

The CDR3 DNA reads TGTGCCAGCAGCACCGACAGCGATACGCAGTATTTT. Translated, it gives CASSTDSDTQYF. V gene TRBV7-2 combines with J gene TRBJ2-3; a weak D match, TRBD1 (5 bases). Germline CDR1 reads SGHTA; CDR2 reads FQGNSA. Trimming removed 5 bases at V and 6 bases at J, with 9 bases between. The CDR3 loop spans 12 amino acids.

As regards this clone: Other DNA sequences in the sample encode the same CDR3. The chain is built from TRBV5-6 and TRBJ1-1, with TRBD1 matching over 9 bases. The CDR3 sequence is 15 residues long. Germline CDR1 is SGHDT and CDR2 is YYEEEE. V shed 1 base, J shed 5 bases, and the junction held 6 bases outside the gene matches. The CDR3 region has the DNA TGTGCCAGCAGCTTGTTGGGACAGGGAGGTACTGAAGCTTTCTTT. Translated, it gives CASSLLGQGGTEAFF.

This CDR3 is CASSLSLNNEQFF. The CDR3 nucleotides read TGTGCCAGCAGCTTATCACTTAACAATGAGCAGTTCTTC. J is TRBJ2-1 and V is TRBV7-3, with unresolved D. The V gene lost 2 bases and the J gene lost 5 bases, with 7 bases spanning the gap. Germline V gene sequence: CDR1 SGHTA, CDR2 FQGTGA. The CDR3 runs 13 residues.

The genes are TRBV7-2 and TRBJ1-5; TRBD1 matches at 8 bases. The germline V gene encodes CDR1 SGHTA and CDR2 FQGNSA. Unmatched junction bases numbered 9, after V lost 5 bases and J lost 9 bases. There are 14 residues in the CDR3. CDR3 sequence: CASSPGQGQGPQHF. The CDR3 bases are TGTGCCAGCAGCCCCGGACAGGGACAAGGGCCCCAGCATTTT.

This clone has a handful of counts. The rearrangement links TRBV10-3 to TRBJ2-5; the match to TRBD1 covers 11 bases. TRBJ2-7 explains the end of the DNA better; the J call may be wrong. Germline assignment: CDR1 ENHRY and CDR2 SYGVKD. CDR3 length equals 17 residues. Here the CDR3 DNA reads TGTGCCATCAGGCCGGGACAGGGGGTCGTCGGGCGCTACGAGCAGTACTTC. Translation: CAIRPGQGVVGRYEQYF.

J is TRBJ2-1 and V is TRBV4-1; 8 nucleotides agree with TRBD2. With 0 bases clipped from V and 0 bases from J, the junction kept 4 bases outside the gene matches. The CDR3 length is 17 residues. Germline V gene lookup returns CDR1 MGHRA and CDR2 YSYEKL. CDR3 sequence reads: CASSQDPSGGSYNEQFF. The DNA of the CDR3 is TGCGCCAGCAGCCAAGATCCAAGCGGGGGCTCCTACAATGAGCAGTTCTTC.